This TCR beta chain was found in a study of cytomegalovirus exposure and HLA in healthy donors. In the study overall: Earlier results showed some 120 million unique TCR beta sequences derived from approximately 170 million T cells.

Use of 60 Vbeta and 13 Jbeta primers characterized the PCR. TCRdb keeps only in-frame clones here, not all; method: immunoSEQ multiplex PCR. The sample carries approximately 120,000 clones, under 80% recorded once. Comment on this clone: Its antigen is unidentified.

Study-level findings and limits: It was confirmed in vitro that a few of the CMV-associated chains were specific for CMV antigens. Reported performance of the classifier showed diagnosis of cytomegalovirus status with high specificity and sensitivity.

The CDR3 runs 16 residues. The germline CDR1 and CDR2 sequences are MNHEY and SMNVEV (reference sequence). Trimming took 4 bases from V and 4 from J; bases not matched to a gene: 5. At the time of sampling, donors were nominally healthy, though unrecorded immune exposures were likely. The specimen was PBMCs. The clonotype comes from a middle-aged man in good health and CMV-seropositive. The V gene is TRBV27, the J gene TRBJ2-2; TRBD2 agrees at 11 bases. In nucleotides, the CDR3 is TGTGCCAGCAGTTCTAGCGGGAGGCTCCCCACCGGGGAGCTGTTTTTT. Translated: CASSSSGRLPTGELFF.